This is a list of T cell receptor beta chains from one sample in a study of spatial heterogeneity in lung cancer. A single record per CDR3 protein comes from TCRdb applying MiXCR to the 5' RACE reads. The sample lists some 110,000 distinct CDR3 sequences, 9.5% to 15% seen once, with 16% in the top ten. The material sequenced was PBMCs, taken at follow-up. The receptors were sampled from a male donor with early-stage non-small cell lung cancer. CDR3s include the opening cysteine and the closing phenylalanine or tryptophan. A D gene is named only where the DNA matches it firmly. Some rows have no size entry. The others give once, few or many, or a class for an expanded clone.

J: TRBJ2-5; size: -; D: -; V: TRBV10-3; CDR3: CAISESGMEKTQYF; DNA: TGTGCCATCAGTGAGTCGGGCATGGAGAAGACCCAGTACTTC
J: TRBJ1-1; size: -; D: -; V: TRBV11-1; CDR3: CASSTLGGNTEAFF; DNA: TGTGCCAGCAGCACCCTCGGGGGAAACACTGAAGCTTTCTTT
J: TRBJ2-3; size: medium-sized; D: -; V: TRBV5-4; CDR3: CASSLVGESTDTQYF; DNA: TGTGCCAGCAGCTTGGTGGGCGAGAGCACAGATACGCAGTATTTT
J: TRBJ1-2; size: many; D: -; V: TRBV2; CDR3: CASRDMGLTKYGYTF; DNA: TGTGCCAGCAGGGACATGGGACTGACTAAATATGGCTACACCTTC
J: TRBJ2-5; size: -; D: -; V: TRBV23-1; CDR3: CASSPYRETQYF; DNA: TGCGCCAGCAGTCCCTACCGGGAGACCCAGTACTTC
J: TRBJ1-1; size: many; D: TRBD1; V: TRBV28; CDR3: CASSIQGAYKVTEAFF; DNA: TGTGCCAGCAGCATACAGGGGGCGTATAAGGTCACTGAAGCTTTCTTT
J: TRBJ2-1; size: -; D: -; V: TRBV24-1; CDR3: CATSDFLGNEQFF; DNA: TGTGCCACCAGTGATTTTTTGGGTAATGAGCAGTTCTTC
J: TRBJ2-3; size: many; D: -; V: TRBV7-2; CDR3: CASSFTAGTLSTQYF; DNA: TGTGCCAGCAGCTTCACTGCCGGGACTTTGAGTACGCAGTATTTT
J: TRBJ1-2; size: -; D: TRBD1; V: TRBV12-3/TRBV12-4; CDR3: CASKLRGGSYGYTF; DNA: TGTGCCAGCAAACTCAGAGGGGGCAGCTATGGCTACACCTTC
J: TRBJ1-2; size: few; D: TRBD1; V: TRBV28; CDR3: CASSFAGQDYGYTF; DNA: TGTGCCAGCAGTTTTGCGGGACAGGACTATGGCTACACCTTC
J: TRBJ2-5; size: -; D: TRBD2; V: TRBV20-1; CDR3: CSAREGSGGAWKTQYF; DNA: TGCAGTGCTAGAGAGGGAAGCGGGGGGGCTTGGAAGACCCAGTACTTC
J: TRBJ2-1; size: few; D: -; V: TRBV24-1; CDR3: CATSDPTPGPNYNEQFF; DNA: TGTGCCACCAGTGACCCCACTCCGGGACCGAACTACAATGAGCAGTTCTTC
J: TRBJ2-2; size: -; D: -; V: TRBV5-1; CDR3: CASRRVQNTGELFF; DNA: TGCGCCAGCAGGAGAGTACAGAACACCGGGGAGCTGTTTTTT
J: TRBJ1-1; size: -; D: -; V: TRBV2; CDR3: CASSGGGLGEAFF; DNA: TGTGCCAGCAGTGGGGGAGGTTTGGGTGAAGCTTTCTTT
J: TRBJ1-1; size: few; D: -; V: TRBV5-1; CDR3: CASSPGSGRNTEAFF; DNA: TGCGCCAGCAGTCCGGGAAGCGGCCGGAACACTGAAGCTTTCTTT
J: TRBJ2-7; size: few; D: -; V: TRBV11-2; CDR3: CASSLTDSYEQYF; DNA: TGTGCCAGCAGCTTGACGGACTCCTACGAGCAGTACTTC
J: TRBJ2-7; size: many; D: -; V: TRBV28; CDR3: CASSLSALRRVRSYEQYF; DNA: TGTGCCAGCAGTTTATCTGCCTTACGTAGGGTCCGCTCCTACGAGCAGTACTTC
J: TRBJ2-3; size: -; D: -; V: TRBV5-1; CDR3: CASSLRVSGTDTQYF; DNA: TGCGCCAGCAGCTTGCGGGTCTCCGGCACAGATACGCAGTATTTT
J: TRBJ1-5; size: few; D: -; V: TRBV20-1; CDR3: CSASLGGNQPQHF; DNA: TGCAGTGCTAGTTTAGGGGGCAATCAGCCCCAGCATTTT
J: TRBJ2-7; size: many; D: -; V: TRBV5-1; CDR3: CASSRSGSYEQYF; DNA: TGCGCCAGCAGTCGTTCAGGTTCCTACGAGCAGTACTTC
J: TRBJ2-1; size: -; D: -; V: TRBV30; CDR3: CAWSPYYNEQFF; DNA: TGTGCCTGGAGTCCATACTACAATGAGCAGTTCTTC
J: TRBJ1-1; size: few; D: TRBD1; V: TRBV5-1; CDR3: CASSSGQGNTEAFF; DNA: TGCGCCAGCAGCTCCGGACAGGGTAACACTGAAGCTTTCTTT
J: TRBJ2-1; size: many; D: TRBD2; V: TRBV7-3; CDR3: CASSPSGGARDEQFF; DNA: TGTGCCAGCAGCCCTAGCGGGGGGGCGCGGGATGAGCAGTTCTTC
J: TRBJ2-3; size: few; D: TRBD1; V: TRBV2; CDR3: CASSQGTGGTDTQYF; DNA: TGTGCCAGCAGCCAAGGGACAGGGGGAACAGATACGCAGTATTTT
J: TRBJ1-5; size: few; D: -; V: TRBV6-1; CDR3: CASSEGNFPPQHF; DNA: TGTGCCAGCAGTGAAGGCAACTTTCCGCCCCAGCATTTT
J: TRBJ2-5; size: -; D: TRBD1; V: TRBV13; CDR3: CASSRTGAETQYF; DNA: TGTGCCAGCAGCCGGACAGGGGCAGAGACCCAGTACTTC
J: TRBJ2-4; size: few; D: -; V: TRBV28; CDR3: CASSSPPSLALEGDIQYF; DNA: TGTGCCAGCAGTTCGCCCCCTTCATTGGCCCTGGAGGGGGACATTCAGTACTTC
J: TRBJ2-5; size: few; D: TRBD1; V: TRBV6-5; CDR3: CASSSGTGIGEETQYF; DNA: TGTGCCAGCAGTTCGGGGACAGGGATTGGGGAAGAGACCCAGTACTTC
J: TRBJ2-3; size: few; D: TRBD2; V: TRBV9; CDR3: CASSLVGTSGGYSTDTQYF; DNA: TGTGCCAGCAGCCTCGTCGGGACTAGCGGGGGGTATAGCACAGATACGCAGTATTTT
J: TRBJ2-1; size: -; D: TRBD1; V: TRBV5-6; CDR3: CASSSGLPGGNEQFF; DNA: TGTGCCAGCAGCTCGGGCCTCCCAGGGGGCAATGAGCAGTTCTTC
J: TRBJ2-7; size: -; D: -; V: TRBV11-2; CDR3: CASSLISRRSYEQYF; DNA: TGTGCCAGCAGCTTAATCTCCCGCCGCAGTTACGAGCAGTACTTC
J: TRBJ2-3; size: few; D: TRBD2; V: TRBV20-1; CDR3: CSGERENLFTDTQYF; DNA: TGCAGTGGGGAGCGGGAGAATTTATTCACAGATACGCAGTATTTT
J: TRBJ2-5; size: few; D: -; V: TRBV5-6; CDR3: CASSFPYGARAQYF; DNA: TGTGCCAGCAGCTTTCCATACGGTGCCCGGGCCCAGTACTTC
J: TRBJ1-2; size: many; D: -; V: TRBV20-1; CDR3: CSASRSTGTGYGYTF; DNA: TGCAGTGCTAGTCGCTCTACAGGGACGGGCTATGGCTACACCTTC
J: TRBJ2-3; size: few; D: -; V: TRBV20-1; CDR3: CSARAPDGTDTQYF; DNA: TGCAGTGCTAGAGCTCCGGATGGGACAGATACGCAGTATTTT
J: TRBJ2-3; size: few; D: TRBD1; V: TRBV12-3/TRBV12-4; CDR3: CASSWTGGGNTQYF; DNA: TGTGCCAGCAGTTGGACAGGGGGTGGGAATACGCAGTATTTT
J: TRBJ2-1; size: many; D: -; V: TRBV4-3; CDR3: CASSQDQVYNEQFF; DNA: TGCGCCAGCAGCCAAGATCAGGTATACAATGAGCAGTTCTTC
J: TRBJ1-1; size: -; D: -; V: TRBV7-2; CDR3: CASSSRQQRF; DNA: TGTGCCAGCAGCTCTCGACAGCAAAGGTTT
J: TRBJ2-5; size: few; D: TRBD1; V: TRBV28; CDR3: CASSRAGQGIQETQYF; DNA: TGTGCCAGCAGTCGAGCGGGACAGGGAATACAAGAGACCCAGTACTTC
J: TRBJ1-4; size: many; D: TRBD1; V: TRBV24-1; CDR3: CATSPGQGRSNEKLFF; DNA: TGTGCCACCAGTCCCGGACAGGGGAGGAGTAATGAAAAACTGTTTTTT
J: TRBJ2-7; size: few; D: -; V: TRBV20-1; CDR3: CSAPSGRYEQYF; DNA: TGCAGTGCGCCAAGCGGTCGGTACGAGCAGTACTTC
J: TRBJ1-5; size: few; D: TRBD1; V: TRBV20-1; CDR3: CSARVGGQNNQPQHF; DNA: TGCAGTGCTAGAGTTGGGGGACAGAACAATCAGCCCCAGCATTTT
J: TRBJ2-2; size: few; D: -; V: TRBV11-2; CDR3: CASKNGGELFF; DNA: TGTGCCAGCAAAAATGGCGGGGAGCTGTTTTTT